The clone carrying this TCR beta chain was observed a handful of times. Its specificity is unknown. A template switching step contributed a universal primer site, while unique molecular identifiers were present in the cDNA. TCRdb re-called the 5' RACE reads with MiXCR, one entry per CDR3 protein. The data show some 690,000 distinct CDR3 sequences, with about 20% seen just once and about 4.5% held by the top ten. This entry is derived from a study of identical twins. The study's findings and limits: High-abundance cord blood beta clonotypes had fewer insertions; memory repertoires showed none.

The CDR3 runs 16 residues. V lost 5 bases and J lost 6; bases outside the gene matches: 14. Per the germline V gene, CDR1 is SQVTM and CDR2 is ANQGSEA. This sample also belongs to another study, concerning T cells expressing NK-cell markers. From that paper: From sorted CD3+CD56+NKG2C+, CD3+CD56+NKG2C- and CD3+CD56-NKG2C+ T cells came the TCR beta repertoires. Restricting sorting to alpha-beta TCR T cells was achieved in several experiments by an anti-gamma-delta TCR antibody.

V gene TRBV29-1 combines with J gene TRBJ2-1, with 9 bases matching TRBD1. The receptor comes from a woman aged 18-29 years in good health. The sample was PBMCs. CDR3 nucleotide sequence: TGCAGCGTTCCGGACAGGGGAAAACTCCTGGGCAATGAGCAGTTCTTC. This translates into CSVPDRGKLLGNEQFF.